This TCR beta chain was identified during a study of cytomegalovirus exposure and HLA in healthy donors. Whole-study results and caveats: Reports indicated that the classifier achieved high specificity and sensitivity in diagnosing cytomegalovirus status.

Researchers ran the PCR with 60 Vbeta and 13 Jbeta primers. TCRdb's table, derived via immunoSEQ multiplex PCR, lists solely in-frame clones and lacks some. In the table there are over 55,000 clones, around 77% of which are singletons. V was clipped by 3 bases and J by 3 bases, with 10 bases between them. The CDR3 has 13 residues. CDR1 SGHRS and CDR2 YFSETQ come from the germline V gene. In regard to this clone: Its antigen is currently unknown.

Sequences were obtained from PBMCs. The V gene is TRBV5-1, the J gene TRBJ2-7, with D perhaps matching TRBD1 (5 bases). The sequence was collected from a woman aged 25 to 39 in good health and CMV-seronegative. CDR3 sequence: CASSSDRYYEQYF. The DNA of the CDR3 is TGCGCCAGCAGCTCCGACAGATACTACGAGCAGTACTTC.